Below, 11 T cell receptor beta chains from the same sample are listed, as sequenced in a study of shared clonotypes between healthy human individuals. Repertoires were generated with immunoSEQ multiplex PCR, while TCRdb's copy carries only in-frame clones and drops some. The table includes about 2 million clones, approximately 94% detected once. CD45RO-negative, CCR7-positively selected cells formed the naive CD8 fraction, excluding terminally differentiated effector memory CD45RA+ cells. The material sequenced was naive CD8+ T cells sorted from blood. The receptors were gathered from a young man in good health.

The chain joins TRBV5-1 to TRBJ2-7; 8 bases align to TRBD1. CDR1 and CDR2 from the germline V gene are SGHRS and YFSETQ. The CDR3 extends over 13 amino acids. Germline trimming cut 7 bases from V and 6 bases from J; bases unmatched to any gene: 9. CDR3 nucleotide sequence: TGCGCCAGCTCATTGACAGGGGTTGTCGAGCAGTACTTC. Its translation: CASSLTGVVEQYF.

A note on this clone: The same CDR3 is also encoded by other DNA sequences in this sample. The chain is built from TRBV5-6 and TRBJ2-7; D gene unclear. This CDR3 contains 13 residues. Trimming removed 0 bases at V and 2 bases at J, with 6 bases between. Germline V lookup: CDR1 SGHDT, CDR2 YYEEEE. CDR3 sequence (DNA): TGTGCCAGCAGCTTGGGCGGCACCTACGAGCAGTACTTC. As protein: CASSLGGTYEQYF. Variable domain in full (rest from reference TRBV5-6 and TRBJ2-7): DAGVTQSPTHLIKTRGQQVTLRCSPKSGHDTVSWYQQALGQGPQFIFQYYEEEERQRGNFPDRFSGHQFPNYSSELNVNALLLGDSALYLCASSLGGTYEQYFGPGTRLTVT.

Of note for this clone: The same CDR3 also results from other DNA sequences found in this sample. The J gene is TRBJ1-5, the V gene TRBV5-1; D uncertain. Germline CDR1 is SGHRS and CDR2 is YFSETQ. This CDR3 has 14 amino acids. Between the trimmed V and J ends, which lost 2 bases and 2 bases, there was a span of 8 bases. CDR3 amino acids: CASSLDGGNQPQHF. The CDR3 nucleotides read TGCGCCAGCAGCTTAGATGGGGGCAATCAGCCCCAGCATTTT. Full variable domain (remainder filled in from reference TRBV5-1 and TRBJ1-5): KAGVTQTPRYLIKTRGQQVTLSCSPISGHRSVSWYQQTPGQGLQFLFEYFSETQRNKGNFPGRFSGRQFSNSRSEMNVSTLELGDSALYLCASSLDGGNQPQHFGDGTRLSIL.

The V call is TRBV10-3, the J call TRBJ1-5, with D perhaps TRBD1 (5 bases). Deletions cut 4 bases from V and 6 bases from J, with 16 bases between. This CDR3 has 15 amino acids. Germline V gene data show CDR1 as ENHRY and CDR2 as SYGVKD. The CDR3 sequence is CAISGVGREGQPQHF. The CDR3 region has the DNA TGTGCCATCAGTGGGGTGGGGCGAGAGGGTCAGCCCCAGCATTTT.

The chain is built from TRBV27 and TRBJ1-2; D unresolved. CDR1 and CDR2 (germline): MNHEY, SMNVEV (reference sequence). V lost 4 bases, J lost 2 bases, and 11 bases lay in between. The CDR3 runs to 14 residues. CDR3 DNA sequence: TGTGCCAGCAGTTCAAAAGGCGGGAACTATGGCTACACCTTC. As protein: CASSSKGGNYGYTF.

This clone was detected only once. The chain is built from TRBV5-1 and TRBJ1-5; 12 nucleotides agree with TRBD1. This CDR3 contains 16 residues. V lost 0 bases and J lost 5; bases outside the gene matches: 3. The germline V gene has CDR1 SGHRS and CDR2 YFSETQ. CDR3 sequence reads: CASSLEGTGGDQPQHF. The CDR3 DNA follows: TGCGCCAGCAGCTTGGAAGGGACAGGGGGCGATCAGCCCCAGCATTTT.

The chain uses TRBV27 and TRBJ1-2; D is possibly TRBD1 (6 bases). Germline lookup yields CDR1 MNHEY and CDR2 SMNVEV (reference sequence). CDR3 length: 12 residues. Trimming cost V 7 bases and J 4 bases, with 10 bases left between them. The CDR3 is CASKDRSYGYTF. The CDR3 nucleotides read TGTGCCAGCAAAGACAGGAGCTATGGCTACACCTTC.

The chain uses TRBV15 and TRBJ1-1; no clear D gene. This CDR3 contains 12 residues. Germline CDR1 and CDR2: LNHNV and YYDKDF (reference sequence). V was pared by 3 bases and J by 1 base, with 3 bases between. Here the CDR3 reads CATSRRNTEAFF. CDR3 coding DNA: TGTGCCACCAGCAGGCGGAACACTGAAGCTTTCTTT. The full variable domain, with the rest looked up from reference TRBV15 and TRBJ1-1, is DAMVIQNPRYQVTQFGKPVTLSCSQTLNHNVMYWYQQKSSQAPKLLFHYYDKDFNNEADTPDNFQSRRPNTSFCFLDIRSPGLGDTAMYLCATSRRNTEAFFGQGTRLTVV.

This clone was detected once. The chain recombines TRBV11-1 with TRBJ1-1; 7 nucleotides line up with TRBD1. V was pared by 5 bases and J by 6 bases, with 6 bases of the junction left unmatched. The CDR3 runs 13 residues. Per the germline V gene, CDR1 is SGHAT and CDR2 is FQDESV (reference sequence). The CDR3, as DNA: TGTGCCAGCAGCCCACCGGACAGGCCTGAAGCTTTCTTT. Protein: CASSPPDRPEAFF.

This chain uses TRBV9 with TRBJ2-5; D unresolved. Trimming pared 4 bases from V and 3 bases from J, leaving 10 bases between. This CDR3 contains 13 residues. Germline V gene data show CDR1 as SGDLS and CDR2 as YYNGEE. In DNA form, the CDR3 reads TGTGCCAGCAGCCCCCAGTTAGAAGAGACCCAGTACTTC. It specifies CASSPQLEETQYF.

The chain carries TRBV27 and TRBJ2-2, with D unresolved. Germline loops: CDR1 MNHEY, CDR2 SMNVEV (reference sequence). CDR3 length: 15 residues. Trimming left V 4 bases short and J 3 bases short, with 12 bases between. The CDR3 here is CASSSTSRHTGELFF. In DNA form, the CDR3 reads TGTGCCAGCAGTTCGACCTCGCGTCACACCGGGGAGCTGTTTTTT.